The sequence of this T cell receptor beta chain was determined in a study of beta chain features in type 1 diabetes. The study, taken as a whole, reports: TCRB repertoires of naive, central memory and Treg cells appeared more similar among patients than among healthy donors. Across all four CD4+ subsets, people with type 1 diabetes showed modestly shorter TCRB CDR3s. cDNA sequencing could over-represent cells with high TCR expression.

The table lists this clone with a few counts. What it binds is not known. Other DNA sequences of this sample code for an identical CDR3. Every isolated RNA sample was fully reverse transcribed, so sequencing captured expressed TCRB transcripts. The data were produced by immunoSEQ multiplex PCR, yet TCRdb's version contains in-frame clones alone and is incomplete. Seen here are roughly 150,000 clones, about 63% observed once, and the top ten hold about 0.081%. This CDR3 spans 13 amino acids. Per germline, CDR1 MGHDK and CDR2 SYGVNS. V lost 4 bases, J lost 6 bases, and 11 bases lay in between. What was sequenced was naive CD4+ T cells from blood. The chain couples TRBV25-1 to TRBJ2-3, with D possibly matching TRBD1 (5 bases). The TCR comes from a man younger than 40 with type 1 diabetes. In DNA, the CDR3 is TGTGCCAGCAGTGTAGGGGCGCGGGATACGCAGTATTTT. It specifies CASSVGARDTQYF.